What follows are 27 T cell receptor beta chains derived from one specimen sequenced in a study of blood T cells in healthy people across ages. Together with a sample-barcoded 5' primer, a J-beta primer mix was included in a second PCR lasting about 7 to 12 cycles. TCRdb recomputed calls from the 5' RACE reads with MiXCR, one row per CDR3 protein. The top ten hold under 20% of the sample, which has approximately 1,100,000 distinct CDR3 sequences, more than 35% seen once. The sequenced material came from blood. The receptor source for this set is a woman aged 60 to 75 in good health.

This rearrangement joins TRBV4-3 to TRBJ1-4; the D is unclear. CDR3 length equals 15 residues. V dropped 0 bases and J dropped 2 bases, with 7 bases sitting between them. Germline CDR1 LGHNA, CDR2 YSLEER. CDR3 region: CASSQDPATNEKLFF. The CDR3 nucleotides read TGCGCCAGCAGCCAAGATCCGGCGACTAATGAAAAACTGTTTTTT.

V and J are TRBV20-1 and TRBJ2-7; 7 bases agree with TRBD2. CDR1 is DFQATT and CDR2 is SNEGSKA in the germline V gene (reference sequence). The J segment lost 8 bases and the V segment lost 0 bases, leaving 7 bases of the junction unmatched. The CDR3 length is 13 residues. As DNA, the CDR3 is TGCAGTGCTAGAGACCCAGCGGGGACTAAGCAGTACTTC. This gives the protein CSARDPAGTKQYF.

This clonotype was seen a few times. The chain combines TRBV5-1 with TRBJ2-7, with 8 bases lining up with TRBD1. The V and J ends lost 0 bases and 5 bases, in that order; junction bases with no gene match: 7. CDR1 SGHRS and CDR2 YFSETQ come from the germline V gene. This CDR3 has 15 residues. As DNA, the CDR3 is TGCGCCAGCAGCTTGGAAGGGGACAGGTTAGACGAGCAGTACTTC. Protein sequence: CASSLEGDRLDEQYF.

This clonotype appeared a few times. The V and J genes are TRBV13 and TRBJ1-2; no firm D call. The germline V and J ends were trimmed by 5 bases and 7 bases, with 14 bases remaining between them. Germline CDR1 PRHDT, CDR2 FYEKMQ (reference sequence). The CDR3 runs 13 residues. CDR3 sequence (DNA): TGTGCCAGCAGCCGACTAGTGGTTTCTGGCTACACCTTC. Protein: CASSRLVVSGYTF.

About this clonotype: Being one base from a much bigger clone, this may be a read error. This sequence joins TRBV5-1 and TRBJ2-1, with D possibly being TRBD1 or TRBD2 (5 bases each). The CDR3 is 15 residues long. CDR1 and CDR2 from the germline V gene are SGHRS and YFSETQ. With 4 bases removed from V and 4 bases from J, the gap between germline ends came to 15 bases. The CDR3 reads CASSVATGQYNEQFF. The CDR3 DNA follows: TGCGCCAGCAGCGTGGCAACGGGGCAATACAATGAGCAGTTCTTC.

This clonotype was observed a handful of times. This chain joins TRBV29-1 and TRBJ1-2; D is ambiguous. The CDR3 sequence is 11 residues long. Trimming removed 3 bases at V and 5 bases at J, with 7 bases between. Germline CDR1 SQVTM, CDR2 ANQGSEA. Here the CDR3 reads CSVDLGYGYTF. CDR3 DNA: TGCAGCGTTGATTTGGGGTATGGCTACACCTTC.

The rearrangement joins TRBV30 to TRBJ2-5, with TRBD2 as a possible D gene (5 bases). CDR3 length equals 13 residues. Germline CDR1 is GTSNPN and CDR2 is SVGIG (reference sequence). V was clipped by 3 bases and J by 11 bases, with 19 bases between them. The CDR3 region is CAWRPPGLPGQYF. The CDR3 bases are TGTGCCTGGAGACCCCCCGGACTCCCCGGACAGTACTTC.

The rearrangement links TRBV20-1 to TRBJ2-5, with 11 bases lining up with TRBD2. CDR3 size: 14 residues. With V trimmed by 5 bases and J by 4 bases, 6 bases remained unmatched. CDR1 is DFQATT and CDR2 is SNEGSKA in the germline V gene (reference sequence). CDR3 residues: CSAELAGVRETQYF. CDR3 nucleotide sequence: TGCAGTGCTGAACTAGCGGGAGTTCGAGAGACCCAGTACTTC.

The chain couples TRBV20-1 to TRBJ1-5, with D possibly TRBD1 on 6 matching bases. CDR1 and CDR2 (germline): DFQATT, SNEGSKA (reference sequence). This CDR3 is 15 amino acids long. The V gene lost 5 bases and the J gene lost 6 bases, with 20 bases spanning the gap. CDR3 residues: CSAPTGTSGSQPQHF. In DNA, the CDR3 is TGCAGTGCTCCCACCGGGACATCGGGGAGTCAGCCCCAGCATTTT.

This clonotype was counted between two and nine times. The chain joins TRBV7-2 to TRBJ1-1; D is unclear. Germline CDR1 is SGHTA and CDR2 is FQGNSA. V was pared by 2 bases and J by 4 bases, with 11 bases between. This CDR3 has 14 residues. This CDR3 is CASSLRYEGTEAFF. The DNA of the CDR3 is TGTGCCAGCAGCTTACGCTACGAGGGCACTGAAGCTTTCTTT.

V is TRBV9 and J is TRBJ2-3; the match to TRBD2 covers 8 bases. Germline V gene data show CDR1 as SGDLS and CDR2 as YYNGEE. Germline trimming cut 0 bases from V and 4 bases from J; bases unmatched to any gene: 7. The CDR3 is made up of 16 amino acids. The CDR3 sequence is CASSVGSGSIPDTQYF. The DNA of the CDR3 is TGTGCCAGCAGCGTAGGAAGCGGGAGTATCCCAGATACGCAGTATTTT.

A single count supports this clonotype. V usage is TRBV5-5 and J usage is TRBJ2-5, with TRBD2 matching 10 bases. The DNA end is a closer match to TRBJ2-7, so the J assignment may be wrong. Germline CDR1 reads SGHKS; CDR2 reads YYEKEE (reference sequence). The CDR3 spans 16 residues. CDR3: CASRPGAGGPIYEQYF. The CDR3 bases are TGTGCCAGCAGGCCCGGAGCGGGAGGGCCGATCTACGAGCAGTACTTC.

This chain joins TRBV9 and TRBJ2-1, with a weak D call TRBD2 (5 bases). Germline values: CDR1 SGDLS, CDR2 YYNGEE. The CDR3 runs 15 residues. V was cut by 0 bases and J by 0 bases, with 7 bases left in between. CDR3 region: CASSVVAYSYNEQFF. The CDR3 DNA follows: TGTGCCAGCAGCGTAGTAGCGTACTCCTACAATGAGCAGTTCTTC.

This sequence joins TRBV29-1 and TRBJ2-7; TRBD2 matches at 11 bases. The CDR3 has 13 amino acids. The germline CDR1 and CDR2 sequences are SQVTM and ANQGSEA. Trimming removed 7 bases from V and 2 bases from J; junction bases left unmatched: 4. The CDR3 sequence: CSAQTSGTYEQYF. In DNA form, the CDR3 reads TGCAGCGCACAGACTAGCGGGACCTACGAGCAGTACTTC.

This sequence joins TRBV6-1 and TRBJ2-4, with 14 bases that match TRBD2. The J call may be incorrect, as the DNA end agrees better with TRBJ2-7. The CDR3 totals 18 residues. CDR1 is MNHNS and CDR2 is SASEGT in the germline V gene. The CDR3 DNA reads TGTGCCAGCAGTCAAAGGACTAGCGGGAGGCCTCGACATTACGAGCAGTACTTC. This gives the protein CASSQRTSGRPRHYEQYF.

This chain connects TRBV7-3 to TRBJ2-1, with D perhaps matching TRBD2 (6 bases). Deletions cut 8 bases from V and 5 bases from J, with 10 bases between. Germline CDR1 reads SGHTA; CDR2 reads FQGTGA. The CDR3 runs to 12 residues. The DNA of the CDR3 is TGTGCCAGCGCGGCTAGCGACAATGAGCAGTTCTTC. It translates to CASAASDNEQFF.

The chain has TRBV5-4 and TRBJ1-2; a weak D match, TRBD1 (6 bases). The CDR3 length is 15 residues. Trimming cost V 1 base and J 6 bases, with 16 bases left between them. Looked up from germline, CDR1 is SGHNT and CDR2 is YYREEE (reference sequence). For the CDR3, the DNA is TGTGCCAGCAGCTTGTTTGTGGGACAAGGGAATGGCTACACCTTC. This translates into CASSLFVGQGNGYTF.

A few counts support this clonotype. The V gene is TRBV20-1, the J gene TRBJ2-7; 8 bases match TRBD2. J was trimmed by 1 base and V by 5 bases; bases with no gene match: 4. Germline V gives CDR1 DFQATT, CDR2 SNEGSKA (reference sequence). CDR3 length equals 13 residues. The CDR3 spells CSAEAGASYEQYF. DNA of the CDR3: TGCAGTGCTGAAGCGGGAGCGTCCTACGAGCAGTACTTC.

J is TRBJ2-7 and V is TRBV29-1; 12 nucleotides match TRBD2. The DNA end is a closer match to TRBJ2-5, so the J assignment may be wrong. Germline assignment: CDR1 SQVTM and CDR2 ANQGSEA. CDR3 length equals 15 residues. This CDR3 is CSVEVTSGRRETQYF. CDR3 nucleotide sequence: TGCAGCGTTGAAGTGACTAGCGGGAGAAGAGAGACCCAGTACTTC.

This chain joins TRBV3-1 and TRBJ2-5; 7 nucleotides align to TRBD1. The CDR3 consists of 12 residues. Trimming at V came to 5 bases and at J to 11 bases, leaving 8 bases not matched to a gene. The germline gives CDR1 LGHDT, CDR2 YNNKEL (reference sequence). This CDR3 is CASSGPGGEQYF. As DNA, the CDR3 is TGTGCCAGCAGCGGTCCAGGGGGTGAGCAGTACTTC.

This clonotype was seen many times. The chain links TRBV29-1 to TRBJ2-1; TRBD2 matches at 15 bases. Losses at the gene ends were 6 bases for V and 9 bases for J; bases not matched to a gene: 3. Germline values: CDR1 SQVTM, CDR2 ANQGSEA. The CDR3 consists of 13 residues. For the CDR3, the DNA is TGCAGCGTGCGGACTAGCGGGAGGGGTGAGCAGTTCTTC. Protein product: CSVRTSGRGEQFF.

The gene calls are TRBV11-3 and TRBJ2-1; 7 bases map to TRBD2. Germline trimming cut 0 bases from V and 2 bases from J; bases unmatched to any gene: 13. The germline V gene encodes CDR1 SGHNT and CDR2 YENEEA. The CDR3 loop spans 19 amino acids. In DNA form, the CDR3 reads TGTGCCAGCAGCTTAGATCTCTTCACTCCTAGCGGAACCTACAATGAGCAGTTCTTC. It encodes CASSLDLFTPSGTYNEQFF.

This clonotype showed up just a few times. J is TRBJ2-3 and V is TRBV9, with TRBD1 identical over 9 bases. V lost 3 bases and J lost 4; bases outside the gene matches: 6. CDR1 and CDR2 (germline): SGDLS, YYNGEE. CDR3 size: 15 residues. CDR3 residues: CASSARDRVADTQYF. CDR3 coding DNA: TGTGCCAGCAGCGCCCGGGACAGGGTTGCAGATACGCAGTATTTT.

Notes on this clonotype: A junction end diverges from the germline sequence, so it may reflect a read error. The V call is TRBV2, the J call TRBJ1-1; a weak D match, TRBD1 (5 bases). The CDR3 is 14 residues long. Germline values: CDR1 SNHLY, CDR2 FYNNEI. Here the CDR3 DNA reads TGCGCCAGCAGTGACCCAGGGTTGAAGACTGAAGCTTTCTTT. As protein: CASSDPGLKTEAFF.

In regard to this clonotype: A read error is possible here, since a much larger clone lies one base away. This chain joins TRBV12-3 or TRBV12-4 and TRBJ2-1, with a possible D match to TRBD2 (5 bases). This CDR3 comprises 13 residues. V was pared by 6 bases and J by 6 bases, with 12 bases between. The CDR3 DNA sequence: TGTGCCAGCAGCAACCCGGGGAGCAATGAGCAGTTCTTC. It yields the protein CASSNPGSNEQFF.

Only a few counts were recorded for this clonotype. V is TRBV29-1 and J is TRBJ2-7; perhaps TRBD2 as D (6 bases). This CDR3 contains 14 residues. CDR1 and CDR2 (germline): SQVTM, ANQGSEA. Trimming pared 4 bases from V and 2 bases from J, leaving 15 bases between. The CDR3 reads CSVVVAAKPYEQYF. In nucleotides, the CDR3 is TGCAGCGTTGTTGTAGCGGCGAAGCCCTACGAGCAGTACTTC.

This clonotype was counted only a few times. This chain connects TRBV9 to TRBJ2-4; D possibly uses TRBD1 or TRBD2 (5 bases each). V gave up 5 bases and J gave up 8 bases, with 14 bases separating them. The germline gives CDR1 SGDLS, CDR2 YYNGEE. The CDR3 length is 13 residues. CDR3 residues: CASSAPGRDIQYF. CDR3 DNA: TGTGCCAGCAGTGCCCCGGGACGGGACATTCAGTACTTC.